This T cell receptor (beta chain) appears in the sequencing data of a study of shared clonotypes between healthy human individuals. Study conclusions and caveats: Clonotypes that were shared across a few donors made up around 5% of naive CD4 clonotypes.

Donors included only healthy HIV-negative adults lacking recent acute infections or vaccinations. The CDR3 spans 13 residues. CDR1 and CDR2 (germline): SGDLS, YYNGEE. With 1 base removed from V and 7 bases from J, the gap between germline ends came to 12 bases. With respect to this clone: Its target is not known.

The assay ran at deep level. About 30,000 T cell genomes, or 200 ng DNA, went into the sorted-subset replicate PCRs. Clones were read by immunoSEQ multiplex PCR, and TCRdb kept only the in-frame ones, dropping some. There are 1,500,000 or so clones in the sample; around 97% occur only once, and over 1% lies in the top ten. The sequenced material came from naive CD4+ T cells sorted from blood. Described subset: CD45RA+ positively selected. This sequence was found in a man aged 30 to 39 in good health. The chain joins TRBV9 to TRBJ2-7; D unclear. Written as DNA, the CDR3 is TGTGCCAGCAGCGTACAGACCATCGGAGAGCAGTACTTC. Translating gives CASSVQTIGEQYF.